This note documents a single TCR beta chain sequence. Original data processing: Estimation of nucleated cell counts was performed using reference gene primer amplification. Data came from immunoSEQ multiplex PCR; TCRdb stores just in-frame clones and leaves some out. The V and J calls and clone size are taken from that table; D and trimming were inferred from the DNA. Among about 68,000 clones listed, more than 70% were seen once. The sample comes from a study of blood T cell repertoires in COVID-19. Study information: Both acute and convalescent COVID-19 samples were obtained from the United States, Italy and Spain. From T cells, B-cell-depleted T cells, or PBMCs came the material, which was cDNA or gDNA.

Trimming cost V 6 bases and J 1 base, with 13 bases left between them. CDR1 and CDR2 (germline): SNHLY, FYNNEI. The CDR3 is made up of 15 amino acids. The origin of this receptor is a man between 50 and 59 years old with acute or convalescent COVID-19. J is TRBJ1-3 and V is TRBV2; D ambiguous. Material for sequencing was peripheral blood. In DNA, the CDR3 is TGTGCCAGCAGCGTCGACTTCTCTTCTGGAAACACCATATATTTT. It codes for CASSVDFSSGNTIYF.